This record covers a single T cell receptor (delta chain). Its target antigen remains unknown. No base qualities exist here, and no much larger clone lies one base off it. The data are from a study of gamma-delta chains in newborns, infants, children (dated by TCRdb to about 2019). Regarding the research as a whole: According to the study title, microbial exposure causes polyclonal expansion of innate gammadelta T cells right after birth. How innate gammadelta T cell populations in human newborns were shaped by microbial exposure immediately after birth was investigated in the study.

From the germline V gene, CDR1 is TSWWSYY and CDR2 is QGS. Trimming removed 2 bases from V and 1 base from J, leaving 23 bases between the germline ends. Taken from cysteine to phenylalanine, the CDR3 has 20 residues. Just CDR3 DNA is preserved here, 60 bases in frame from base 1. The sequencer was an Illumina MiSeq. TCRdb reprocessed the public data with the CATT caller; entries with the same nucleotide sequence were combined afterwards. This sample is represented by 4,400 or so delta-chain clones; 38% of them were singletons. The ten top clones hold just over 14% of the sample. This clonotype was sampled from a child who received the measles vaccine. Sample: blood. The rearrangement joined TRDV1 to TRDJ2, with the D call perhaps TRDD2 or TRDD3, each one matching 5 bases. The CDR3 here reads CALGEGGPYLLADLTAQLFF. The nucleotides are TGTGCTCTTGGGGAAGGAGGCCCGTACCTACTGGCTGATTTGACAGCACAACTCTTCTTT.